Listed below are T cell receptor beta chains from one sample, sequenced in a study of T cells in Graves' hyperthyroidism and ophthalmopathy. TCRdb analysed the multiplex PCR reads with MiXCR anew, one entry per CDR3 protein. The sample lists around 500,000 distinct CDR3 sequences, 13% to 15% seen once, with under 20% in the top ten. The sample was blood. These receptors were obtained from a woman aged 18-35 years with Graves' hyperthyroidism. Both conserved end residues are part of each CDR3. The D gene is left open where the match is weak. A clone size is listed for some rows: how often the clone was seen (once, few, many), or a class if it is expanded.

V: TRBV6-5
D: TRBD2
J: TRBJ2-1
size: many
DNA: TGTGCCAGCAAGATAGCGGGAGCGTGGTACAATGAGCAGTTCTTC
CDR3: CASKIAGAWYNEQFF

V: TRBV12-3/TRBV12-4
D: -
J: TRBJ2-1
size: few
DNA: TGTGCCAGCCTCGACTTAGGGGGAGTCTCCTACAATGAGCAGTTCTTC
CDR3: CASLDLGGVSYNEQFF

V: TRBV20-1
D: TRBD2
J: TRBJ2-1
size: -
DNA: TGCAGTGCTAACCCCCTCAGCGGGAGGATGTACAATGAGCAGTTCTTC
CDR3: CSANPLSGRMYNEQFF

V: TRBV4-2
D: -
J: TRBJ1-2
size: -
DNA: TGTGCCAGCAGCCAAGTTTTAAGGGATTTGGTCGGCTACACCTTC
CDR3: CASSQVLRDLVGYTF

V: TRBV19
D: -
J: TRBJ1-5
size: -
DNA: TGTGCCAGTGGATGGGGGATGGGTCAGCCCCAGCATTTT
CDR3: CASGWGMGQPQHF

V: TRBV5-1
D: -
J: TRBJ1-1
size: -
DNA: TGCGCCAGCAGCTTGGTGGGCAGGGGGAACACTGAAGCTTTCTTT
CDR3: CASSLVGRGNTEAFF

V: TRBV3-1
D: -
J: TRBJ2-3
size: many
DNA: TGTGCCAGCAGCCAAGAATACGGACGCACAGATACGCAGTATTTT
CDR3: CASSQEYGRTDTQYF

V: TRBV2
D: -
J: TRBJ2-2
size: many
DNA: TGTGCCAGCAGAGTCGACAGGTCCGACGGGGAGCTGTTTTTT
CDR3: CASRVDRSDGELFF

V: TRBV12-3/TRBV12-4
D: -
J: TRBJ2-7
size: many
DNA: TGTGCCAGCAGCCTGACTAGTCTCTACGAGCAGTACTTC
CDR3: CASSLTSLYEQYF

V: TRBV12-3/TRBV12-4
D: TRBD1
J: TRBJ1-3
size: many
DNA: TGTGCCAGCAGTCGGCCGGGACAGGGAGAAAACACCATATATTTT
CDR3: CASSRPGQGENTIYF

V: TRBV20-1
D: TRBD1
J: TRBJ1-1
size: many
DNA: TGCAGTGCTCACCGGACAGGGACGAGGGGAGCTTTCTTT
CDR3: CSAHRTGTRGAFF

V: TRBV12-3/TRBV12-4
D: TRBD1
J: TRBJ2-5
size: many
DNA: TGTGCCAGCAGCGGACAGGTCGAGACCCAGTACTTC
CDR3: CASSGQVETQYF

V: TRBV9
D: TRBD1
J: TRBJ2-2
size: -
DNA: TGTGCCAGCAGCGCCCGGACAGGCCAAACGAACGCCGGGGAGCTGTTTTTT
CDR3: CASSARTGQTNAGELFF

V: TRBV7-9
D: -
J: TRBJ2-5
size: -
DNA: TGTGCCAGCAGCGTCTCCGGGACTCGGCAAGAGACCCAGTACTTC
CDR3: CASSVSGTRQETQYF

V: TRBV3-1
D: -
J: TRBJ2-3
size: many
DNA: TGTGCCAGCAGCCAAGAGCCCATGATAACTAGACTTTGGCGGGGACAATCTACGCAGTATTTT
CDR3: CASSQEPMITRLWRGQSTQYF

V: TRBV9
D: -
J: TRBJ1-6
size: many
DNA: TGTGCCAGCAGCGTAGCAGAGAGGAATTCACCCCTCCACTTT
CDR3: CASSVAERNSPLHF

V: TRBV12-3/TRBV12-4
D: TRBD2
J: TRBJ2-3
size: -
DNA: TGTGCCAGCAGTGATTTGGCTAGCGGTACAGATACGCAGTATTTT
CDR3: CASSDLASGTDTQYF

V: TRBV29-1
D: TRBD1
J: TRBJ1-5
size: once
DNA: TGCAGCGTGAGGACAGGGGAGCAGCCCCAGCATTTT
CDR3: CSVRTGEQPQHF

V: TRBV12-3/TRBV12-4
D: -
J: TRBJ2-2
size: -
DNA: TGTGCCAGCAGTACGGACTCGGGACTTCCCGGGGAGCTGTTTTTT
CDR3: CASSTDSGLPGELFF

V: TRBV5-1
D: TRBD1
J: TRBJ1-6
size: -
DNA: TGCGCCAGCAGCTTGGATGGACAGGGGAGTTCACCCCTCCACTTT
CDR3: CASSLDGQGSSPLHF

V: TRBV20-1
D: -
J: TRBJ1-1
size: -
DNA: TGCAGTGCACGGGAGGGGTCCTCCCGGAGGACTGAAGCTTTCTTT
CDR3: CSAREGSSRRTEAFF

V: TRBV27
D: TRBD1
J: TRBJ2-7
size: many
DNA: TGTGCCAGCAGAACCGGGACAGGGATAGGACGGCAGTACTTC
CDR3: CASRTGTGIGRQYF

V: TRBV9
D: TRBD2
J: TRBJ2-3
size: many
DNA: TGTGCCAGCTCCCGGACTAGACCCAGCACAGATACGCAGTATTTT
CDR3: CASSRTRPSTDTQYF

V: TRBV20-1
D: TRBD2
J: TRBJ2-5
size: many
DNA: TGCAGTGCTCCTCCCCTAGCGGGCGTGCAAGAGACCCAGTACTTC
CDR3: CSAPPLAGVQETQYF

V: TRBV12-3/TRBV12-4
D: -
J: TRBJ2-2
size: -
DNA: TGTGCCAGCAGTCCACCCTTTAACACCGGGGAGCTGTTTTTT
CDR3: CASSPPFNTGELFF

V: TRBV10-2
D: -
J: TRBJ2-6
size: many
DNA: TGCGCCAGCAGGAGCCCTGGGGCCAACGTCCTGACTTTC
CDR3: CASRSPGANVLTF

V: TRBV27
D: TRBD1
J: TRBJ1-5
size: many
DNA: TGTGCCAGCAGTCGCGACAGGGTAGGCAATCAGCCCCAGCATTTT
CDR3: CASSRDRVGNQPQHF

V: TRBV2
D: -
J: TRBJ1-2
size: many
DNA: TGTGCCAGCAGTGTTACTAAAAACTATGGCTACACCTTC
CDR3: CASSVTKNYGYTF

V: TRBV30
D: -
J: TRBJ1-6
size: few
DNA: TGTGCCTGGAGTCAGGGGATAGCAGGAGTACCCCTCCACTTT
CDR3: CAWSQGIAGVPLHF

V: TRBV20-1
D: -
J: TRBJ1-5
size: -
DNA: TGCAGTGCCAACGCCCAGGGAACAGATACGCAGCATTTT
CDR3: CSANAQGTDTQHF

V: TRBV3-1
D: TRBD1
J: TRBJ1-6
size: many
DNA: TGTGCCAGCAGCCGACCTCGGGACAGAACCAAAAGGAGCTCCTATAATTCACCCCTCCACTTT
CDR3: CASSRPRDRTKRSSYNSPLHF

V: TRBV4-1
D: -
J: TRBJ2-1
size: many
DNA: TGCGCCAGCAGCCAACCCCGCGCAGGGCTGGGGAATGAGCAGTTCTTC
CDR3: CASSQPRAGLGNEQFF

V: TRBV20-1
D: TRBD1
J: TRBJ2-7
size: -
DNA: TGCAGTGCTGGAGGACAGGGAGGACACGAGCAGTACTTC
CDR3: CSAGGQGGHEQYF

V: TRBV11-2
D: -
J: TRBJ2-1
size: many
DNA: TGTGCCAGCAGCTTACTGACGGCGGACCCTAACAATGAGCAGTTCTTC
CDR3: CASSLLTADPNNEQFF

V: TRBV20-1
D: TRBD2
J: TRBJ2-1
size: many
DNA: TGCAGTGCTAGAGGAATCCTAGCGGGAGAACTTTTCAGCTCCTACAATGAGCAGTTCTTC
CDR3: CSARGILAGELFSSYNEQFF

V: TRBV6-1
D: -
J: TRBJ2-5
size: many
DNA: TGTGCCAGCCGGGGCAAAAACTTACGAGGGGAGACCCAGTACTTC
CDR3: CASRGKNLRGETQYF

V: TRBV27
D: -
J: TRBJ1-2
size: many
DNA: TGTGCCAGCAGTTTATACGGGTCCCTCGCCTATGGCTACACCTTC
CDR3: CASSLYGSLAYGYTF

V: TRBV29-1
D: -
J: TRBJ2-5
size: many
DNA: TGCAGCGCTGCCGAACAGGGCGCGGAGACCCAGTACTTC
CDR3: CSAAEQGAETQYF

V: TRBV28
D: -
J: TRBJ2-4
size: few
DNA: TGTGCCAGCAGTCGGGACTTTTGGGGAAACATTCAGTACTTC
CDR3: CASSRDFWGNIQYF

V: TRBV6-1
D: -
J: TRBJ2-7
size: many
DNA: TGTGCCAGCATATCAGGGGCCACCTACGAGCAGTACTTC
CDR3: CASISGATYEQYF